One sample yielded the 29 T cell receptor beta chains listed below, sequenced in a study of beta chain features in type 1 diabetes. The investigators reverse transcribed all of the isolated RNA, so they sequenced expressed TCRB transcripts. TCRdb's table, derived via immunoSEQ multiplex PCR, lists solely in-frame clones and lacks some. The sample carries more than 30,000 clones, around 60% recorded once. Sequencing input: Tregs from blood. The receptor source for this set is a young woman in good health.

This clone was counted a few times. CDR3 loop: CASSPGTSVGEQYF. The CDR3 DNA follows: TGTGCCAGCAGCCCCGGGACTAGCGTAGGCGAGCAGTACTTC. The chain joins TRBV7-3 to TRBJ2-7; TRBD2 matches at 10 bases. V was pared by 5 bases and J by 6 bases, with 7 bases of the junction left unmatched. Per the germline V gene, CDR1 is SGHTA and CDR2 is FQGTGA. The CDR3 contains 14 residues.

The J gene is TRBJ2-5, the V gene TRBV7-2; 10 bases line up with TRBD1. Germline assignment: CDR1 SGHTA and CDR2 FQGNSA. The CDR3 is made up of 16 amino acids. V was clipped by 6 bases and J by 1 base; unmatched bases: 8. CDR3 DNA sequence: TGTGCCAGCAGGTCTGGGACAGGGGTCCCCCAAGAGACCCAGTACTTC. This sequence encodes CASRSGTGVPQETQYF.

The genes are TRBV5-1 and TRBJ2-1; 7 bases are a match to TRBD1. Looked up from germline, CDR1 is SGHRS and CDR2 is YFSETQ. CDR3 length: 14 amino acids. V lost 4 bases to trimming and J lost 4 bases; unmatched junction nucleotides: 5. For the CDR3, the DNA is TGCGCCAGCAGCAGACAGGGACCTTACAATGAGCAGTTCTTC. Translated: CASSRQGPYNEQFF.

This clone was counted a few times. The chain combines TRBV19 with TRBJ2-1; D is perhaps TRBD2 (5 bases). Germline CDR1 LNHDA, CDR2 SQIVND (reference sequence). The CDR3 consists of 14 residues. V was pared by 2 bases and J by 6 bases, with 11 bases between. The CDR3 bases are TGTGCCAGTAGTATAATACTAGTGGGCAATGAGCAGTTCTTC. Translating gives CASSIILVGNEQFF.

The V call is TRBV7-9, the J call TRBJ2-7; tentatively, D is TRBD1 (6 bases). V was pared by 2 bases and J by 5 bases, with 13 bases between. There are 14 residues in the CDR3. CDR1 is SEHNR, CDR2 FQNEAQ, per germline (reference sequence). CDR3 coding DNA: TGTGCCAGCAGCTTACAGGGGTCCGTCCACGAGCAGTACTTC. Residues: CASSLQGSVHEQYF.

J is TRBJ1-4 and V is TRBV7-9; 10 nucleotides line up with TRBD1. Per germline, CDR1 SEHNR and CDR2 FQNEAQ (reference sequence). The CDR3 runs 17 residues. The V gene end was trimmed by 5 bases and the J gene end by 4 bases; junction bases not matched to a gene: 10. CDR3 amino acids: CASSPGTGALFNEKLFF. Here the CDR3 DNA reads TGTGCCAGCAGCCCCGGGACAGGGGCCTTGTTTAATGAAAAACTGTTTTTT.

The chain recombines TRBV5-4 with TRBJ2-7; weak D call: TRBD1 (6 bases). Germline V lookup: CDR1 SGHNT, CDR2 YYREEE (reference sequence). V was shortened by 3 bases and J by 3 bases, with 13 bases between the two germline ends. The CDR3 spans 14 residues. The DNA of the CDR3 is TGTGCCAGCAGCTGGGGTCAGGGGAACTACGAGCAGTACTTC. Protein: CASSWGQGNYEQYF.

This clone was found once. V is TRBV19 and J is TRBJ2-2, with D hard to call. Germline V lookup: CDR1 LNHDA, CDR2 SQIVND (reference sequence). Trimming took off 7 bases at V and 1 base at J, with 7 bases between the two ends. The CDR3 loop spans 13 amino acids. The CDR3 DNA reads as TGTGCCAGTATTGGCAGGAACACCGGGGAGCTGTTTTTT. It translates to CASIGRNTGELFF.

The J gene is TRBJ2-1, the V gene TRBV19, with TRBD2 matching over 7 bases. The J segment lost 7 bases and the V segment lost 4 bases, leaving 10 bases of the junction unmatched. There are 15 residues in the CDR3. Germline loops: CDR1 LNHDA, CDR2 SQIVND (reference sequence). CDR3 sequence (DNA): TGTGCCAGTAGTAATCTGGGGGGAGGGCGGAATGAGCAGTTCTTC. Translation: CASSNLGGGRNEQFF.

The chain is built from TRBV28 and TRBJ1-5, with D maybe TRBD1 (6 bases). The CDR3 length is 16 residues. Germline CDR1 reads MDHEN; CDR2 reads SYDVKM. V gave up 4 bases and J gave up 5 bases, with 18 bases separating them. The CDR3: CASSSRFRGSHQPQHF. CDR3 sequence (DNA): TGTGCCAGCAGTTCTAGATTCAGGGGCTCCCATCAGCCCCAGCATTTT.

The V gene is TRBV28, the J gene TRBJ2-7, with D possibly TRBD1 on 6 matching bases. Deletions cut 4 bases from V and 1 base from J, with 14 bases between. The CDR3 has 15 amino acids. Germline V gene lookup returns CDR1 MDHEN and CDR2 SYDVKM. In DNA form, the CDR3 reads TGTGCCAGCAGTTATGTCGACAGGCTTTCCTACGAGCAGTACTTC. Its protein is CASSYVDRLSYEQYF.

This clone was seen more than once but under ten times. The V and J genes are TRBV4-2 and TRBJ2-2; perhaps TRBD1 as D (5 bases). From germline, CDR1 is LGHNA and CDR2 YNFKEQ. V lost 0 bases, J lost 0 bases, and 5 bases lay in between. This CDR3 contains 15 residues. The CDR3 region has the DNA TGTGCCAGCAGCCAAGAGACAGCGAACACCGGGGAGCTGTTTTTT. Translating it yields CASSQETANTGELFF.

The CDR3 coding sequence is TGCGCCAGCAGTCCAACAAGCTCCTACAATGAGCAGTTCTTC. It translates to CASSPTSSYNEQFF. This rearrangement joins TRBV23-1 to TRBJ2-1; D not resolved. TRBV23-1 is designated an ORF whose function remains uncertain. The CDR3 has 14 residues. Trimming took 4 bases from V and 0 from J, leaving 7 bases between them.

In this sample, this clone turned up a few times. This rearrangement joins TRBV7-8 to TRBJ2-7; a possible D gene is TRBD1 (6 bases). Germline V gene lookup returns CDR1 SGHVS and CDR2 FQNEAQ. The CDR3 consists of 12 residues. V dropped 2 bases and J dropped 5 bases, with 7 bases sitting between them. CDR3 region: CASSLSGDEQYF. The DNA for the CDR3 is TGTGCCAGCAGCTTATCAGGGGACGAGCAGTACTTC.

The CDR3 coding sequence is TGTGCCAGTAGTTTATCCGGGACAGGGTTCTATGGCTACACCTTC. Translation gives CASSLSGTGFYGYTF. This sequence joins TRBV19 and TRBJ1-2; 9 nucleotides agree with TRBD1. CDR3 length equals 15 residues. Germline CDR1 is LNHDA and CDR2 is SQIVND (reference sequence). The V segment lost 5 bases and the J segment 4 bases; nucleotides outside the gene matches: 8.

The chain has TRBV7-9 and TRBJ2-7; 9 bases align to TRBD1. CDR3 length: 13 residues. CDR1 SEHNR and CDR2 FQNEAQ come from the germline V gene (reference sequence). Losses at the gene ends were 3 bases for V and 7 bases for J; bases not matched to a gene: 4. CDR3 DNA sequence: TGTGCCAGCAGCTTGGGGGGGACAGGGGAGCAGTACTTC. Protein: CASSLGGTGEQYF.

The CDR3 DNA follows: TGTGCCAGCAGTTTATTGACAGCCTACGAGCAGTACTTC. This codes for CASSLLTAYEQYF. The gene calls are TRBV28 and TRBJ2-7; tentative D call: TRBD1 (5 bases). This CDR3 comprises 13 residues. Germline assignment: CDR1 MDHEN and CDR2 SYDVKM. Trimming left V 1 base short and J 2 bases short, with 6 bases between.

V gene TRBV10-2 combines with J gene TRBJ2-1; TRBD2 matches at 15 bases. V lost 7 bases, J lost 7 bases, and 5 bases stayed unmatched. Germline CDR1 WSHSY, CDR2 SAAADI. The CDR3 runs to 15 residues. The CDR3, as DNA: TGCGCCAGCATGAAAGGACTAGCGGGAGGGAATGAGCAGTTCTTC. It yields the protein CASMKGLAGGNEQFF.

The V gene is TRBV19, the J gene TRBJ2-3; 7 nucleotides line up with TRBD1. Trimming at V came to 5 bases and at J to 4 bases, leaving 6 bases not matched to a gene. CDR1 and CDR2 from the germline V gene are LNHDA and SQIVND (reference sequence). The CDR3 is made up of 14 amino acids. The CDR3: CASSVGQPADTQYF. The CDR3 DNA reads TGTGCCAGTAGTGTGGGACAGCCCGCAGATACGCAGTATTTT. Full variable domain (rest looked up from reference TRBV19 and TRBJ2-3): DGGITQSPKYLFRKEGQNVTLSCEQNLNHDAMYWYRQDPGQGLRLIYYSQIVNDFQKGDIAEGYSVSREKKESFPLTVTSAQKNPTAFYLCASSVGQPADTQYFGPGTRLTVL.

The chain couples TRBV2 to TRBJ2-7; 11 bases fit TRBD1. The CDR3 is 14 amino acids. Trimming removed 4 bases from V and 6 bases from J; junction bases left unmatched: 5. From germline, CDR1 is SNHLY and CDR2 FYNNEI. CDR3 loop: CASSAGTGGREQYF. The CDR3 coding sequence is TGTGCCAGCAGTGCTGGGACAGGGGGGCGCGAGCAGTACTTC.

The V gene is TRBV29-1, the J gene TRBJ1-1, with 8 bases matching TRBD1. V shed 3 bases, J shed 4 bases, and the junction held 4 bases outside the gene matches. This CDR3 comprises 13 residues. Germline CDR1 SQVTM, CDR2 ANQGSEA. CDR3 in DNA: TGCAGCGTTGACAGGGGGCTAGGCACTGAAGCTTTCTTT. It translates to CSVDRGLGTEAFF.

V and J are TRBV2 and TRBJ2-1, with 7 nucleotides matching TRBD2. With 8 bases clipped from V and 10 bases from J, the junction kept 11 bases outside the gene matches. Per the germline V gene, CDR1 is SNHLY and CDR2 is FYNNEI. This CDR3 region has 13 residues. CDR3 DNA sequence: TGTGCCAGCGGGAGGGCCGGGTATGGCGAGCAGTTCTTC. Translating it yields CASGRAGYGEQFF.

The rearrangement uses TRBV28 and TRBJ2-2, with D hard to call. The V gene lost 3 bases and the J gene lost 4 bases, with 9 bases spanning the gap. The length of the CDR3 is 14 residues. Germline assignment: CDR1 MDHEN and CDR2 SYDVKM. The CDR3 bases are TGTGCCAGCAGTTTGGCAGGCATCACCGGGGAGCTGTTTTTT. Protein product: CASSLAGITGELFF.

This clone was observed a few times. The gene calls are TRBV5-4 and TRBJ2-3, with TRBD2 matching over 10 bases. The ends lost 7 bases at V and 1 base at J; junction bases unmatched: 3. There are 14 residues in the CDR3. The germline CDR1 and CDR2 sequences are SGHNT and YYREEE (reference sequence). The CDR3: CASHLAGGTDTQYF. The CDR3 DNA follows: TGTGCCAGCCATCTAGCGGGAGGCACAGATACGCAGTATTTT.

V is TRBV5-4 and J is TRBJ2-2; the D is unclear. Germline V lookup: CDR1 SGHNT, CDR2 YYREEE (reference sequence). The CDR3 consists of 14 residues. The ends were cut back, 2 bases at V and 7 bases at J, with 12 bases in the middle. The DNA for the CDR3 is TGTGCCAGCAGCTTCGAAAGCTCAATCGGGGAGCTGTTTTTT. Its protein is CASSFESSIGELFF. Combining the CDR3 with reference TRBV5-4 and TRBJ2-2 gives the whole variable domain ETGVTQSPTHLIKTRGQQVTLRCSSQSGHNTVSWYQQALGQGPQFIFQYYREEENGRGNFPPRFSGLQFPNYSSELNVNALELDDSALYLCASSFESSIGELFFGEGSRLTVL.

This clone occurred once. The rearrangement joins TRBV9 to TRBJ2-7; possible D gene TRBD1, 5 bases. The CDR3 totals 13 residues. CDR1 SGDLS and CDR2 YYNGEE come from the germline V gene. V lost 2 bases to trimming and J lost 6 bases, with 12 bases between them. CDR3 protein: CASSVNPGSEQYF. Here the CDR3 DNA reads TGTGCCAGCAGCGTGAACCCAGGGTCCGAGCAGTACTTC.

The chain employs TRBV28 and TRBJ2-5; TRBD1 agrees at 7 bases. The J call may not be correct, given that the DNA end is closer to TRBJ2-7. Germline CDR1 is MDHEN and CDR2 is SYDVKM. This CDR3 region has 16 residues. The CDR3 is CASSSETTGKPYEQYF. As DNA, the CDR3 is TGTGCCAGCAGCTCGGAAACGACAGGGAAGCCCTACGAGCAGTACTTC.

The rearrangement joins TRBV18 to TRBJ2-1; D is possibly TRBD1 (5 bases). The germline CDR1 and CDR2 sequences are KGHSH and LQKENI. Trimming removed 3 bases at V and 5 bases at J, with 11 bases between. This CDR3 comprises 14 residues. The chain's CDR3 is CASSPSQVDNEQFF. CDR3 bases: TGTGCCAGCTCACCTTCACAGGTTGACAATGAGCAGTTCTTC. The full variable domain, completed using reference TRBV18 and TRBJ2-1, is NAGVMQNPRHLVRRRGQEARLRCSPMKGHSHVYWYRQLPEEGLKFMVYLQKENIIDESGMPKERFSAEFPKEGPSILRIQQVVRGDSAAYFCASSPSQVDNEQFFGPGTRLTVL.

In its sample, this clone was seen a few times. The chain is built from TRBV15 and TRBJ2-2; D remains unclear. The CDR3 is 15 amino acids. The germline V gene encodes CDR1 LNHNV and CDR2 YYDKDF (reference sequence). Trimming stripped 5 bases from V and 3 bases from J, with 13 bases between. This CDR3 reads CATSPTSEYTGELFF. CDR3 nucleotide sequence: TGTGCCACCAGCCCTACTTCGGAGTACACCGGGGAGCTGTTTTTT.